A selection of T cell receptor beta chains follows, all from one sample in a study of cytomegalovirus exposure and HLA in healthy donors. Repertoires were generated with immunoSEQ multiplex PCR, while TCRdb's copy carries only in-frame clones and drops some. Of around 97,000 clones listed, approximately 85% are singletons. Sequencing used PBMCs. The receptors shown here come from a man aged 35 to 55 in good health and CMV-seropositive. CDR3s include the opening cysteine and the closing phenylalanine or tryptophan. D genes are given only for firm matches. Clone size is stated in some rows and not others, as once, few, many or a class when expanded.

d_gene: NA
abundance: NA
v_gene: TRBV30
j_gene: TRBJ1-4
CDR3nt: TGTGCCTACGGGCCGCTCGGGGCAACTAATGAAAAACTGTTTTTT
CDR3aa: CAYGPLGATNEKLFF

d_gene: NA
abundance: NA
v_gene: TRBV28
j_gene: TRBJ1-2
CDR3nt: TGTGCCAGCAGTTTCCAGGGAATCGGCGTCTATGGCTACACCTTC
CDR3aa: CASSFQGIGVYGYTF

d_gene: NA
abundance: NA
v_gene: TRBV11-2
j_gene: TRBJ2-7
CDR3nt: TGTGCCACCTCGCCCCCTTACACCTACGAGCAGTACTTC
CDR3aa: CATSPPYTYEQYF

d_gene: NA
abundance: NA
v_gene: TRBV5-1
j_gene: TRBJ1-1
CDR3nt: TGCGCCAGCAGCTTGGGGGCTGGTACCAACACTGAAGCTTTCTTT
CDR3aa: CASSLGAGTNTEAFF

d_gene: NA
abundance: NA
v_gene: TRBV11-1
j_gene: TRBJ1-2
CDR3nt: TGTGCCAGCAGCTTAACTCGTGCTAACTATGGCTACACCTTC
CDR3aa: CASSLTRANYGYTF

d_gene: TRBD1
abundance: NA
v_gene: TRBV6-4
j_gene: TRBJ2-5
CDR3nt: TGTGCCAGCAGCGCGGGACAGGGGCAGGAGACCCAGTACTTC
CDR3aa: CASSAGQGQETQYF

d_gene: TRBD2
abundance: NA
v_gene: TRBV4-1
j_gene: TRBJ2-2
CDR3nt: TGCGCCAGCAGGTGGGTGGGGGGAAGCAAGCGGGGGGCCCAGCGCAACGCCGGGGAGCTGTTTTTT
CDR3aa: CASRWVGGSKRGAQRNAGELFF

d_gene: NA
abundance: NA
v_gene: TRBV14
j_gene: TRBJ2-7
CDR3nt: TGTGCCAGCAGCCAATTTCTCTACGAGCAGTACTTC
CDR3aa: CASSQFLYEQYF

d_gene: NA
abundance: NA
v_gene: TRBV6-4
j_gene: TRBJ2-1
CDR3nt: TGTGCCAGCAGTGCTGAAGGGGATGCCTACAATGAGCAGTTCTTC
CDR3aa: CASSAEGDAYNEQFF

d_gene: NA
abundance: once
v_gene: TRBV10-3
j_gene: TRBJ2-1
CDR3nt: TGTGCCATCAGCCTTAGGGGGTCGGTCGATGAGCAGTTCTTC
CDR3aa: CAISLRGSVDEQFF

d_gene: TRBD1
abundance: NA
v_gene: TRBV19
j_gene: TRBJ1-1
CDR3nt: TGTGCCAGTAGGGCGACAGGGGTCACTGAAGCTTTCTTT
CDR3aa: CASRATGVTEAFF

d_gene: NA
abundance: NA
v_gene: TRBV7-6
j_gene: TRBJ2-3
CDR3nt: TGTGCCAGCAGCTCGAGCCGCCGGAGCACAGATACGCAGTATTTT
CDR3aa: CASSSSRRSTDTQYF

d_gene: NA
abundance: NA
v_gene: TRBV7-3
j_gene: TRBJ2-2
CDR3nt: TGTGCCAGCAGTCCCACTCTCGGGGCCGGGGAGCTGTTTTTT
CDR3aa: CASSPTLGAGELFF

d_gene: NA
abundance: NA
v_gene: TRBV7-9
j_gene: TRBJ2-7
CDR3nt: TGTGCCAGCAGCTTAGCCCCAGGGTCCTACGAGCAGTACTTC
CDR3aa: CASSLAPGSYEQYF

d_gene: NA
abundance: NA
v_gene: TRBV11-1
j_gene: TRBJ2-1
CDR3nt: TGTGCCAGCAGCTTAGAGTCGTATCGGGGCAATGAGCAGTTCTTC
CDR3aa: CASSLESYRGNEQFF

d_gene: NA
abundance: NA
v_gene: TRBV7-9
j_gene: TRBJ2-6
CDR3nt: TGTGCCAGCAGCTCACACTACTCTGGGGCCAACGTCCTGACTTTC
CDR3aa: CASSSHYSGANVLTF

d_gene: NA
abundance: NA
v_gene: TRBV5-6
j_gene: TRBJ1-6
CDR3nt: TGTGCCAGCAGCTTAAGGAGGGCTTGGGACTCACCCCTCCACTTT
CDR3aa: CASSLRRAWDSPLHF

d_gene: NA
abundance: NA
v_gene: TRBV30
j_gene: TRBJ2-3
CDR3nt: TGTGCCTGGAGTGTCAGGGGATCCAAGGCCCTTGCTACGCAGTATTTT
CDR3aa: CAWSVRGSKALATQYF

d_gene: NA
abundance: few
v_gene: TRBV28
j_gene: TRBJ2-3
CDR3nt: TGTGCCAGCAGTTCATCGGACTACACCAATACGCAGTATTTT
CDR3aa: CASSSSDYTNTQYF